These 25 T cell receptor beta chains were sequenced from one sample in a study of glioma-infiltrating T cells. Using RNA template, CDR3s of TCR alpha and beta were amplified with iRepertoire arm-PCR. TCRdb reanalysed the multiplex PCR reads using MiXCR and keeps one entry per CDR3 protein. Of fewer than 90,000 distinct CDR3 sequences in the sample, 23% are singletons; the top ten hold roughly 6.7%. The sequenced sample consisted of glioma tissue, nonneoplastic brain tissue, or PBMCs (not recorded which). The receptors come from a human donor with low-grade glioma or glioblastoma, undergoing nonglioma brain surgery, or in good health (not recorded which).

There are many counts of this clonotype. The chain combines TRBV19 with TRBJ1-3, with 7 bases lining up with TRBD1. The germline gives CDR1 LNHDA, CDR2 SQIVND (reference sequence). The CDR3 has 17 residues. The V and J ends lost 3 bases and 4 bases, in that order; junction bases with no gene match: 12. CDR3 region: CASSINRGRGTGNTIYF. CDR3 nucleotides: TGTGCCAGTAGTATCAACAGGGGACGGGGTACGGGAAACACCATATATTTT.

At least ten counts were recorded for this clonotype. This chain connects TRBV2 to TRBJ1-5, with D tentatively TRBD1 (6 bases). Germline V lookup: CDR1 SNHLY, CDR2 FYNNEI. V lost 2 bases and J lost 0, with 14 bases in between. This CDR3 region has 17 residues. In DNA, the CDR3 is TGTGCCAGCAGTGAAAGGGGGGGGAGAAATAGCAATCAGCCCCAGCATTTT. It specifies CASSERGGRNSNQPQHF.

Note on this clonotype: One end of the junction fails to match germline, which may point to a read error. The genes are TRBV25-1 and TRBJ2-5; 7 bases map to TRBD1. Per germline, CDR1 MGHDK and CDR2 SYGVNS. There are 15 residues in the CDR3. CDR3: CASSLIGTAQETQCF. The CDR3 nucleotides read TGTGCCAGCAGCCTTATTGGGACAGCCCAAGAGACCCAGTGCTTC.

This clonotype was found many times. The chain is built from TRBV5-4 and TRBJ1-2; possible D gene TRBD1, 6 bases. Germline-derived CDR1 and CDR2 are SGHNT and YYREEE (reference sequence). The V end lost 4 bases, the J end lost 0 bases, and 10 bases lay between the germline ends. This CDR3 has 14 amino acids. The CDR3 spells CASSLRQANYGYTF. CDR3 DNA: TGTGCCAGCAGCCTCCGACAGGCTAACTATGGCTACACCTTC.

The chain employs TRBV5-1 and TRBJ2-1; 8 nucleotides match TRBD2. CDR3 length: 15 residues. Trimming took 0 bases from V and 8 from J; bases not matched to a gene: 7. The germline V gene has CDR1 SGHRS and CDR2 YFSETQ. CDR3 region: CASSLVGLAGDEQFF. CDR3 nucleotide sequence: TGCGCCAGCAGCTTGGTAGGACTAGCAGGCGATGAGCAGTTCTTC. Looking up the rest from reference TRBV5-1 and TRBJ2-1 gives the full variable domain: KAGVTQTPRYLIKTRGQQVTLSCSPISGHRSVSWYQQTPGQGLQFLFEYFSETQRNKGNFPGRFSGRQFSNSRSEMNVSTLELGDSALYLCASSLVGLAGDEQFFGPGTRLTVL.

The rearrangement joins TRBV5-1 to TRBJ2-1; 8 nucleotides agree with TRBD2. The CDR3 has 16 amino acids. Germline assignment: CDR1 SGHRS and CDR2 YFSETQ. V trimming: 3 bases; J trimming: 6 bases; junction bases outside the gene matches: 11. CDR3 DNA: TGCGCCAGCAGCTCATCCGGGACTAGTATGGGCAATGAGCAGTTCTTC. Translating gives CASSSSGTSMGNEQFF.

The sample holds many counts of this clonotype. The gene calls are TRBV2 and TRBJ1-5; 9 nucleotides agree with TRBD1. Germline V gene data show CDR1 as SNHLY and CDR2 as FYNNEI. This CDR3 spans 17 amino acids. J was trimmed by 2 bases and V by 5 bases; bases with no gene match: 10. CDR3 nucleotides: TGTGCCAGCAGTCGGGACAGGGAAGGTGTTGGCAATCAGCCCCAGCATTTT. It specifies CASSRDREGVGNQPQHF.

This clonotype has a count of ten or more. At one boundary the junction diverges from the germline segment, which might be a read error. The V call is TRBV20-1, the J call TRBJ1-4, with a tentative D call TRBD1 (6 bases). Per germline, CDR1 DFQATT and CDR2 SNEGSKA (reference sequence). The CDR3 runs to 14 residues. The CDR3 loop is CSARGEGGREKLFF. In DNA, the CDR3 is TGCAGTGCAAGAGGGGAGGGGGGGCGTGAAAAACTGTTTTTT.

The chain has TRBV6-4 and TRBJ1-2, with a tentative D call TRBD1 (6 bases). V lost 5 bases to trimming and J lost 3 bases, with 10 bases between them. Per the germline V gene, CDR1 is MRHNA and CDR2 is SNTAGT. The CDR3 is 13 residues long. This CDR3 is CASSSNRDYGYTF. CDR3 DNA sequence: TGTGCCAGCAGTTCCAACAGGGACTATGGCTACACCTTC.

The sample holds a few counts of this clonotype. This sequence joins TRBV5-1 and TRBJ2-3; 11 bases are a match to TRBD2. Germline CDR1 is SGHRS and CDR2 is YFSETQ. The CDR3 runs to 16 residues. Trimming removed 0 bases from V and 1 base from J; junction bases left unmatched: 1. As DNA, the CDR3 is TGCGCCAGCAGCTTGGGACTAGCGGGGCGCACAGATACGCAGTATTTT. Translated, it gives CASSLGLAGRTDTQYF.

Points on this clonotype: A much larger clone lies a single base off, so this may be a read error. The chain's CDR3 is CASSGFRGSLPEASF. CDR3 nucleotides: TGTGCCAGCAGTGGGTTTCGGGGGAGTCTCCCGGAAGCTTCCTTT. V gene TRBV6-2 or TRBV6-3 combines with J gene TRBJ1-1, with D tentatively TRBD1 (5 bases). The CDR3 is 15 amino acids. The germline V gene encodes CDR1 MNHEY and CDR2 SVGEGT.

This clonotype was observed a handful of times. The chain combines TRBV7-9 with TRBJ2-7, with D perhaps matching TRBD1 (5 bases). Germline loops: CDR1 SEHNR, CDR2 FQNEAQ (reference sequence). Trimming shortened V by 6 bases and J by 2 bases, and 17 bases separated the two germline ends. This CDR3 has 15 amino acids. CDR3 residues: CASSSQAPLPYEQYF. Here the CDR3 DNA reads TGTGCCAGCAGTTCACAGGCGCCTCTGCCCTACGAGCAGTACTTC.

On this clonotype itself: A much larger clonotype is one base distant, so this may be a read error. The conserved final phenylalanine or tryptophan is absent from the CDR3, which likely points to a read error. The chain employs TRBV19 and TRBJ2-1; 9 nucleotides line up with TRBD1. This CDR3 region has 22 residues. Germline trimming cut 1 base from V and 0 bases from J; bases unmatched to any gene: 19. The germline V gene has CDR1 LNHDA and CDR2 SQIVND (reference sequence). CDR3 protein: CASSIVPGGTGFLLSSYNEQFL. CDR3 in DNA: TGTGCCAGTAGTATAGTACCCGGTGGGACAGGGTTCTTACTCAGCTCCTACAATGAGCAGTTCCTC.

This chain joins TRBV7-6 and TRBJ2-1; 9 bases fit TRBD2. Germline V gene data show CDR1 as SGHVS and CDR2 as FNYEAQ. V dropped 8 bases and J dropped 6; count of bases not matched to a gene: 14. This CDR3 spans 16 amino acids. The DNA of the CDR3 is TGTGCCAGCGGAGCGGGAGGCTGGGCACGGGGCAATGAGCAGTTCTTC. Translation gives CASGAGGWARGNEQFF.

A word on this clonotype: The junction departs from the called germline gene at one end, perhaps through a read error. This CDR3 reads CAIPAGQQNTVELFF. In DNA, the CDR3 is TGTGCCATCCCCGCGGGACAGCAGAACACCGTGGAGCTGTTTTTT. V usage is TRBV6-5 and J usage is TRBJ2-2; D is possibly TRBD1 (7 bases). Germline CDR1 MNHEY, CDR2 SVGAGI. The CDR3 has 15 amino acids.

To note about this clonotype: Being one base from a much bigger clone, this may be a read error. The CDR3 is CASSQAGQSSYEQYF. The CDR3 DNA follows: TGCGCCAGCAGCCAAGCCGGACAAAGCTCCTACGAGCAGTACTTC. The gene calls are TRBV4-1 and TRBJ2-7; tentatively, D is TRBD1 (5 bases). Germline V gene sequence: CDR1 MGHRA, CDR2 YSYEKL. The V and J ends lost 1 base and 0 bases respectively, with 10 bases between them. The CDR3 is made up of 15 amino acids.

This clonotype was observed many times. The chain has TRBV29-1 and TRBJ1-1, with D possibly matching TRBD1 (6 bases). Trimming cost V 4 bases and J 0 bases, with 9 bases left between them. Germline CDR1 is SQVTM and CDR2 is ANQGSEA. The CDR3 sequence is 13 residues long. In DNA, the CDR3 is TGCAGCGTTGGGGAGGGGGTGAACACTGAAGCTTTCTTT. It translates to CSVGEGVNTEAFF.

This clonotype occurred many times. This chain joins TRBV6-8 and TRBJ1-4; weak D call: TRBD1 (5 bases). CDR3 length: 13 amino acids. Germline lookup yields CDR1 MNHGY and CDR2 SAAAGT. V was shortened by 6 bases and J by 5 bases, with 10 bases between the two germline ends. The CDR3 is CASRGRENEKLFF. The CDR3 DNA follows: TGTGCCAGCAGGGGCAGGGAGAATGAAAAACTGTTTTTT.

Concerning this clonotype itself: A much more abundant neighbour one base away suggests this may be a read error. The V call is TRBV5-4, the J call TRBJ1-2; weak D call: TRBD1 (6 bases). Germline CDR1 SGHNT, CDR2 YYREEE (reference sequence). This CDR3 is built from 13 residues. V was pared by 4 bases and J by 3 bases, with 10 bases between. The CDR3 loop reads CASSPDSYYGYTF. CDR3 coding DNA: TGTGCCAGCAGCCCGGACAGTTACTATGGCTACACCTTC.

As for this clonotype: One base away lies a much larger clone, so this may be a sequencing read error. The V gene is TRBV7-2, the J gene TRBJ1-1; 11 bases line up with TRBD1. CDR3 length: 15 amino acids. Germline V CDR1 and CDR2: SGHTA, FQGNSA. J lost 6 bases, V lost 5 bases, and 8 bases had no gene match. CDR3 residues: CASSRWGQGVSEAFF. The CDR3 DNA sequence: TGTGCCAGCAGCCGCTGGGGACAGGGGGTCTCTGAAGCTTTCTTT.

This clonotype was seen only a few times. J is TRBJ2-7 and V is TRBV7-2; tentatively, D is TRBD2 (5 bases). Germline CDR1 reads SGHTA; CDR2 reads FQGNSA. This CDR3 is built from 13 residues. Trimming pared 5 bases from V and 7 bases from J, leaving 15 bases between. This CDR3 reads CASSTSGVGEQYF. CDR3 bases: TGTGCCAGCAGCACCAGCGGAGTGGGGGAGCAGTACTTC.

The V call is TRBV10-3, the J call TRBJ2-1; 8 bases are shared with TRBD2. CDR3 length: 17 amino acids. The V and J ends lost 2 bases and 6 bases, in that order; junction bases with no gene match: 12. Germline loops: CDR1 ENHRY, CDR2 SYGVKD. The CDR3 DNA reads as TGTGCCATCAGTGAGGACGGGCCGGGAGGGCTAGGCAATGAGCAGTTCTTC. Protein: CAISEDGPGGLGNEQFF.

This clonotype occurred a few times. The V gene is TRBV4-2, the J gene TRBJ2-7; D is unresolved. The V end was cut by 1 base, the J end by 3 bases, with 7 bases between. Germline CDR1 LGHNA, CDR2 YNFKEQ. The CDR3 runs 13 residues. CDR3 DNA sequence: TGTGCCAGCAGCCAAGGCTGGGGCTACGAGCAGTACTTC. Translated: CASSQGWGYEQYF.

This clonotype was seen many times. V and J are TRBV5-1 and TRBJ2-7, with D hard to call. Deletions cut 0 bases from V and 0 bases from J, with 7 bases between. From germline, CDR1 is SGHRS and CDR2 YFSETQ. The CDR3 extends over 14 amino acids. In DNA form, the CDR3 reads TGCGCCAGCAGCTTGGTACCGAGCTCCTACGAGCAGTACTTC. This codes for CASSLVPSSYEQYF.

This clonotype was found a few times. The chain employs TRBV6-1 and TRBJ1-6; no reliable D call. Trimming left V 6 bases short and J 7 bases short, with 16 bases between. CDR1 and CDR2 from the germline V gene are MNHNS and SASEGT. This CDR3 is built from 15 residues. The CDR3 sequence: CASSGMDGGNSPLHF. The CDR3 DNA is TGTGCCAGCAGCGGTATGGACGGTGGGAATTCACCCCTCCACTTT.